One and the same sample provided the 25 T cell receptor beta chains below, sequenced in a study of OX40 agonist ivuxolimab in advanced cancers. TCRdb's table, derived via immunoSEQ multiplex PCR, lists solely in-frame clones and lacks some. Here the sample spans over 85,000 clones, around nine tenths being singletons. The sample consisted of CD4+ or CD8+ T cells sorted from blood, taken in a trial of the OX40 agonist ivuxolimab. The source is an adult with an advanced solid tumor such as melanoma, head and neck, liver or kidney cancer.

In its sample, this clone was seen once. This CDR3 is CASSQLAGGTDTQYF. CDR3 nucleotide sequence: TGTGCCAGCAGTCAACTAGCGGGAGGGACAGATACGCAGTATTTT. The rearrangement links TRBV6-5 to TRBJ2-3; 13 nucleotides agree with TRBD2. CDR3 length: 15 amino acids. Unmatched junction bases numbered 2, after V lost 5 bases and J lost 3 bases. CDR1 and CDR2 (germline): MNHEY, SVGAGI.

The V and J genes are TRBV6-5 and TRBJ2-7, with D uncertain. CDR3 size: 13 residues. Germline V gives CDR1 MNHEY, CDR2 SVGAGI. Trimming left V 5 bases short and J 1 base short, with 9 bases between. The CDR3 nucleotides read TGTGCCAGCAGTGGGCACCCGTCCTACGAGCAGTACTTC. As protein: CASSGHPSYEQYF.

V gene TRBV4-1 combines with J gene TRBJ2-3; tentatively, D is TRBD2 (6 bases). V was clipped by 4 bases and J by 10 bases, with 15 bases between them. Per the germline V gene, CDR1 is MGHRA and CDR2 is YSYEKL. The CDR3 totals 13 residues. The chain's CDR3 is CASSRMFSGAQYF. In DNA, the CDR3 is TGCGCCAGCAGCCGGATGTTTTCGGGGGCGCAGTATTTT.

This chain joins TRBV10-3 and TRBJ2-3; 11 bases line up with TRBD2. The CDR3 is 17 residues long. Trimming at V came to 1 base and at J to 3 bases, leaving 6 bases not matched to a gene. Germline CDR1 ENHRY, CDR2 SYGVKD. CDR3 amino acids: CAISEYGTSGPTDTQYF. As DNA, the CDR3 is TGTGCCATCAGTGAGTACGGGACTAGCGGTCCAACAGATACGCAGTATTTT.

The V and J genes are TRBV11-2 and TRBJ1-3, with a weak D call TRBD1 (5 bases). The CDR3 is made up of 15 amino acids. V was clipped by 5 bases and J by 2 bases, with 13 bases between them. CDR1 is SGHAT and CDR2 is FQNNGV in the germline V gene. The DNA of the CDR3 is TGTGCCAGCAGCCCGGGGACTGCAGCTGGAAACACCATATATTTT. Protein sequence: CASSPGTAAGNTIYF.

This chain links TRBV5-5 with TRBJ1-1; no clear D. Germline CDR1 SGHKS, CDR2 YYEKEE (reference sequence). V lost 5 bases, J lost 7 bases, and 18 bases lay in between. The CDR3 extends over 14 amino acids. The CDR3 loop reads CASRRDTGSIEAFF. CDR3 coding DNA: TGTGCCAGCAGGCGTGACACGGGTAGCATTGAAGCTTTCTTT.

Comment on this clone: Additional DNA sequences in this sample encode the identical CDR3. The rearrangement joins TRBV7-2 to TRBJ1-5; weak D call: TRBD1 (5 bases). Trimming removed 3 bases at V and 0 bases at J, with 9 bases between. In germline, CDR1 is SGHTA, CDR2 FQGNSA. The CDR3 sequence is 15 residues long. CDR3 region: CASSLKGTSNQPQHF. The CDR3 bases are TGTGCCAGCAGCTTGAAAGGGACTAGCAATCAGCCCCAGCATTTT. The full variable domain, rest sourced from reference TRBV7-2 and TRBJ1-5, is GAGVSQSPSNKVTEKGKDVELRCDPISGHTALYWYRQSLGQGLEFLIYFQGNSAPDKSGLPSDRFSAERTGGSVSTLTIQRTQQEDSAVYLCASSLKGTSNQPQHFGDGTRLSIL.

The chain carries TRBV25-1 and TRBJ1-6, with unresolved D. The V end was cut by 5 bases, the J end by 6 bases, with 11 bases between. Germline V gene data show CDR1 as MGHDK and CDR2 as SYGVNS. The CDR3 is 14 amino acids. CDR3 nucleotide sequence: TGTGCCAGCAGTAATCCTCCTTTTAATTCACCCCTCCACTTT. This gives the protein CASSNPPFNSPLHF.

This clone has a single count. V gene TRBV5-6 combines with J gene TRBJ1-6; 7 bases are a match to TRBD1. The CDR3 contains 13 residues. The germline V gene has CDR1 SGHDT and CDR2 YYEEEE. Losses at the gene ends were 4 bases for V and 10 bases for J; bases not matched to a gene: 5. The DNA of the CDR3 is TGTGCCAGCAGCCCCGACAGGGTCTCACCCCTCCACTTT. Protein product: CASSPDRVSPLHF.

This clone was seen a single time. V and J are TRBV7-2 and TRBJ1-1, with D perhaps matching TRBD1 (6 bases). The CDR3 runs to 15 residues. From germline, CDR1 is SGHTA and CDR2 FQGNSA. V dropped 5 bases and J dropped 0 bases, with 13 bases sitting between them. The CDR3 sequence is CASSLRGPMNTEAFF. The CDR3 DNA reads as TGTGCCAGCAGCCTCAGGGGCCCCATGAACACTGAAGCTTTCTTT.

The chain uses TRBV6-5 and TRBJ2-5; TRBD1 aligns across 10 bases. Germline V gene lookup returns CDR1 MNHEY and CDR2 SVGAGI. The V gene end was trimmed by 4 bases and the J gene end by 5 bases; junction bases not matched to a gene: 10. This CDR3 comprises 16 residues. In nucleotides, the CDR3 is TGTGCCAGCAGTTCTAGTCGGACAGGGGGTCGGGAGACCCAGTACTTC. Translation: CASSSSRTGGRETQYF.

V gene TRBV7-3 combines with J gene TRBJ2-1; tentative D call: TRBD2 (6 bases). Trimming shortened V by 2 bases and J by 9 bases, and 17 bases separated the two germline ends. This CDR3 has 15 residues. The V gene's germline CDR1 is SGHTA and CDR2 FQGTGA. The CDR3 loop reads CASSLYGGGSGEQFF. In DNA form, the CDR3 reads TGTGCCAGCAGCTTATATGGGGGAGGTTCGGGTGAGCAGTTCTTC.

The V gene is TRBV29-1, the J gene TRBJ1-2; perhaps TRBD1 as D (5 bases). Per the germline V gene, CDR1 is SQVTM and CDR2 is ANQGSEA. Trimming left V 4 bases short and J 4 bases short, with 10 bases between. This CDR3 comprises 12 residues. CDR3 residues: CSVAGQLYGYTF. In DNA form, the CDR3 reads TGCAGCGTTGCGGGGCAGCTCTATGGCTACACCTTC.

The rearrangement links TRBV19 to TRBJ2-1; TRBD2 matches at 8 bases. The germline gives CDR1 LNHDA, CDR2 SQIVND (reference sequence). V trimming: 4 bases; J trimming: 7 bases; junction bases outside the gene matches: 12. The CDR3 is made up of 16 amino acids. The CDR3 coding sequence is TGTGCCAGTAGTAACCCGGGACTAGGGGGGAGGAATGAGCAGTTCTTC. Amino acid sequence: CASSNPGLGGRNEQFF.

In its sample, this clone was seen once. The chain is built from TRBV19 and TRBJ1-2; D may be TRBD1 (6 bases). Trimming stripped 2 bases from V and 4 bases from J, with 23 bases between. There are 18 residues in the CDR3. Germline V gene lookup returns CDR1 LNHDA and CDR2 SQIVND (reference sequence). The DNA for the CDR3 is TGTGCCAGTAGTATAACCTGGCGTCAGGGGATCCTCTCCTATGGCTACACCTTC. Encoded protein: CASSITWRQGILSYGYTF.

V gene TRBV18 combines with J gene TRBJ2-3; 11 nucleotides agree with TRBD1. V gave up 3 bases and J gave up 3 bases; unmatched junction bases: 5. The length of the CDR3 is 16 residues. Germline CDR1 reads KGHSH; CDR2 reads LQKENI. CDR3 sequence (DNA): TGTGCCAGCTCACCTTCCGGACAGGGGGCTACAGATACGCAGTATTTT. Protein: CASSPSGQGATDTQYF. Full variable domain (rest looked up from reference TRBV18 and TRBJ2-3): NAGVMQNPRHLVRRRGQEARLRCSPMKGHSHVYWYRQLPEEGLKFMVYLQKENIIDESGMPKERFSAEFPKEGPSILRIQQVVRGDSAAYFCASSPSGQGATDTQYFGPGTRLTVL.

V is TRBV28 and J is TRBJ1-3; D gene uncertain. From germline, CDR1 is MDHEN and CDR2 SYDVKM. The V end was cut by 6 bases, the J end by 9 bases, with 18 bases between. The CDR3 runs to 14 residues. CDR3: CASSHSGPLSTIYF. CDR3 nucleotide sequence: TGTGCCAGCAGCCACAGTGGACCCCTCAGCACCATATATTTT.

The chain links TRBV14 to TRBJ2-7; the match to TRBD1 covers 7 bases. Germline trimming cut 0 bases from V and 6 bases from J; bases unmatched to any gene: 11. The CDR3 has 16 residues. CDR1 SGHDN and CDR2 FVKESK come from the germline V gene. The CDR3 is CASSQDLQGVGSEQYF. CDR3 bases: TGTGCCAGCAGCCAAGATTTGCAGGGGGTCGGCTCCGAGCAGTACTTC.

This clone was detected only once. The chain is built from TRBV10-3 and TRBJ1-1; 12 bases match TRBD1. Germline V lookup: CDR1 ENHRY, CDR2 SYGVKD. V was clipped by 4 bases and J by 5 bases; unmatched bases: 5. This CDR3 is 15 amino acids long. As DNA, the CDR3 is TGTGCCATCAGTGGGCCGGGACAGGGGGCGACTGAAGCTTTCTTT. Translated: CAISGPGQGATEAFF.

The gene calls are TRBV5-1 and TRBJ2-1; tentative D call: TRBD1 (6 bases). Per the germline V gene, CDR1 is SGHRS and CDR2 is YFSETQ. There are 14 residues in the CDR3. Between the trimmed V and J ends, which lost 3 bases and 5 bases, there was a span of 12 bases. CDR3 protein: CASSSVTGDNEQFF. In DNA, the CDR3 is TGCGCCAGCAGCTCGGTGACAGGCGACAATGAGCAGTTCTTC.

The V gene is TRBV6-5, the J gene TRBJ1-4; D not certain. Germline V gene sequence: CDR1 MNHEY, CDR2 SVGAGI. Trimming removed 5 bases from V and 6 bases from J, with 16 bases in between. The CDR3 runs 15 residues. The CDR3 here is CASSTRPSPYEKLFF. Here the CDR3 DNA reads TGTGCCAGCAGTACCCGGCCGAGTCCGTATGAAAAACTGTTTTTT.

The chain combines TRBV2 with TRBJ1-1, with D maybe TRBD1 (5 bases). Looked up from germline, CDR1 is SNHLY and CDR2 is FYNNEI. The V end lost 1 base, the J end lost 4 bases, and 7 bases lay between the germline ends. CDR3 length: 13 residues. The CDR3 is CASSEGRATEAFF. CDR3 nucleotides: TGTGCCAGCAGTGAAGGCAGGGCCACTGAAGCTTTCTTT.

This chain connects TRBV5-1 to TRBJ1-1; weak D call: TRBD1 (5 bases). V gave up 4 bases and J gave up 4 bases, with 14 bases separating them. CDR3 length: 14 amino acids. The germline V gene encodes CDR1 SGHRS and CDR2 YFSETQ. CDR3 protein: CASSTQGRSTEAFF. CDR3 DNA: TGCGCCAGCAGCACCCAGGGTCGGAGCACTGAAGCTTTCTTT.

This chain links TRBV5-1 with TRBJ2-3, with 16 nucleotides matching TRBD2. Trimming removed 3 bases from V and 4 bases from J; junction bases left unmatched: 2. The CDR3 runs to 16 residues. Germline CDR1 and CDR2: SGHRS and YFSETQ. Here the CDR3 DNA reads TGCGCCAGCAGCTCGGGACTAGCGGGAGGGCCAGATACGCAGTATTTT. Amino acids: CASSSGLAGGPDTQYF.

This clone has a handful of counts. The V and J genes are TRBV10-1 and TRBJ1-1; D ambiguous. From germline, CDR1 is WNHNN and CDR2 SYGVQD (reference sequence). The ends were cut back, 6 bases at V and 0 bases at J, with 2 bases in the middle. The CDR3 spans 11 residues. The CDR3 loop reads CASRMNTEAFF. CDR3 bases: TGCGCCAGCAGGATGAACACTGAAGCTTTCTTT.